This TCR beta chain was retrieved from a study of T cell changes during pregnancy in multiple sclerosis. The CDR3 spans 16 residues. Germline V CDR1 and CDR2: SGHRS, YFSETQ. V dropped 1 base and J dropped 12 bases, with 23 bases sitting between them. Repertoires were generated with immunoSEQ multiplex PCR, while TCRdb's copy carries only in-frame clones and drops some. The sample consists of over 20,000 clones, roughly 87% of them appearing once. The source was CD8+ T cells from peripheral blood mononuclear cells, collected after pregnancy. The chain carries TRBV5-1 and TRBJ2-1; perhaps TRBD1 as D (6 bases). The TCR sequence derives from a female donor with multiple sclerosis, enrolled in a pregnancy study. Written as DNA, the CDR3 is TGCGCCAGCAGCTTGCCGCCGGGACAAGGGATCCTGGCGCAGTTCTTC. It is translated as CASSLPPGQGILAQFF.